The present T cell receptor (beta chain) was sequenced within a study of cytotoxic CD8 clonotypes in ibrutinib-treated CLL. About the study: Responses comprised 25 or so partial and 2 complete; at median around 70 months, roughly 15 remained remitted and about twelve progressed.

As regards this clone: Its specificity is unknown.

This CDR3 has 13 amino acids. Germline CDR1 SGHTA, CDR2 FQGNSA. J was trimmed by 2 bases and V by 5 bases; bases with no gene match: 3. TCRdb keeps only in-frame clones here, not all; method: immunoSEQ multiplex PCR. The sample consists of roughly 190,000 clones, around 72% of them appearing once. Study-level findings and limits: Increased clonality at ibrutinib response gave way to a return toward baseline at progression. Clonality measured at baseline exceeded age-matched healthy donors, tracking circulating CD8+ T-cell counts. Sustained-remission and progressing patients diverged in sampling times.

This TCR derives from a human donor with chronic lymphocytic leukemia. The V gene is TRBV7-2, the J gene TRBJ2-7, with 7 nucleotides matching TRBD1. This sample comprised PBMCs, obtained after 24 months of ibrutinib treatment. This CDR3 reads CASSHRGTYEQYF. CDR3 DNA: TGTGCCAGCAGCCACAGGGGTACCTACGAGCAGTACTTC.